The T cell receptor (beta chain) described here comes from a study of blood T cell repertoires in COVID-19. Overall study: Samples taken during acute and convalescent COVID-19 were collected in the United States, Italy and Spain. Nucleic acid was either cDNA or gDNA, and it came from T cells, B-cell-depleted T cells, or PBMCs.

Original processing methods: From reference gene primer amplification, estimates of nucleated cell counts were derived. Using immunoSEQ multiplex PCR, the repertoire was profiled, and TCRdb retains in-frame clones only, with some absent. D and trimming come from the DNA, and the V and J calls and clone size come from that table. Among about 59,000 clones listed, 73% were seen once. The V end was cut by 0 bases, the J end by 2 bases, with 15 bases between. The CDR3 extends over 16 amino acids. Per the germline V gene, CDR1 is SGHDT and CDR2 is YYEEEE. V usage is TRBV5-6 and J usage is TRBJ2-7; weak D call: TRBD2 (6 bases). Sequenced: peripheral blood. This receptor was taken from a woman in her forties or fifties with active or convalescent COVID-19. Here the CDR3 reads CASSLGSGGRPYEQYF. In DNA form, the CDR3 reads TGTGCCAGCAGCTTGGGTTCCGGGGGTCGGCCCTACGAGCAGTACTTC.